This TCR beta chain was retrieved from a study of T cell repertoires in cytomegalovirus infection. About the study: HLA-C-restricted CMV epitopes, recently identified, and well-studied HLA-B-restricted ones were used by the study. Indicated by public TCR beta signatures were CMV infection and matching HLA type.

TCRdb analysed the reads with MiXCR anew, one entry per CDR3 protein. The data show about 830,000 distinct CDR3 sequences, about 33% seen once. Study results and limitations: Based on cumulative public TCR beta family frequency, carriers of CMV plus the relevant HLA were identified. Dominating the ex vivo response were HLA-C-restricted CMV-specific TCR beta clonotypes.

Germline V gene sequence: CDR1 MNHEY, CDR2 SVGEGT. Deletions cut 6 bases from V and 0 bases from J, with 8 bases between. The CDR3 contains 13 residues. As concerns this clonotype: Its cognate antigen is unknown.

The sample in question was cultured CD8+ T cells from PBMCs, obtained from culture after CMV antigen stimulation. This TCR was recovered from a human donor in good health (CMV status not recorded). Some clones in this sample may be carry-over from other donors' samples. The V gene is TRBV6-2 or TRBV6-3, the J gene TRBJ1-1; no definite D call. CDR3 in DNA: TGTGCCAGCAGGCTAAATATGAACACTGAAGCTTTCTTT. It encodes CASRLNMNTEAFF.